Here is one TCR beta chain with its context. Antigen specificity is unknown. Primers: 60 Vbeta forward and 13 Jbeta reverse. Profiling relied on immunoSEQ multiplex PCR, and the TCRdb table lists in-frame clones only, not all of them. The table includes some 120,000 clones, 9% to 10% detected once. The record originates from a study of cytomegalovirus exposure and HLA in healthy donors. Study-wide findings and caveats: Being productive about 87% or about 30% of the time was typical of most TCR beta V segments in an earlier analysis. Sequencing depth across donors, presence/absence analyses assumed, was roughly uniform.

This sequence originates from a man aged 25-40 years in good health and CMV-seronegative. The sequencing input was PBMCs.

The CDR3 region is CASSLLSVGGEAFF. The CDR3 nucleotides read TGTGCCAGCAGTTTATTGTCAGTCGGGGGTGAAGCTTTCTTT. This chain joins TRBV27 and TRBJ1-1; D is perhaps TRBD1 (5 bases). V dropped 1 base and J dropped 7 bases, with 13 bases sitting between them. Germline V gene lookup returns CDR1 MNHEY and CDR2 SMNVEV (reference sequence). The CDR3 sequence is 14 residues long.